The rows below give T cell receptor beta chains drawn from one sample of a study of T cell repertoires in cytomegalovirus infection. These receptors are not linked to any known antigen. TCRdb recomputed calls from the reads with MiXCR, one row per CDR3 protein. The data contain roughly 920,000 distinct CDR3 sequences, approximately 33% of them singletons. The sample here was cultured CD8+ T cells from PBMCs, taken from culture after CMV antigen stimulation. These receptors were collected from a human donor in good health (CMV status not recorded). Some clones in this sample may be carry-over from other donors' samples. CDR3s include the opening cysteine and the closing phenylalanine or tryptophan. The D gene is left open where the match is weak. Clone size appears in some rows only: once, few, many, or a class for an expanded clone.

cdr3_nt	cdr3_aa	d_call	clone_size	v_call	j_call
TGTGCCAGCAGCCAGCACCCTAGCGGGGGGGTCACCGGGGAGCTGTTTTTT	CASSQHPSGGVTGELFF	TRBD2	NA	TRBV4-1	TRBJ2-2
TGTGCCAGCAGTTACGCGGGGGGGCCTGTCGCCGGGGAGCTGTTTTTT	CASSYAGGPVAGELFF	TRBD2	NA	TRBV27	TRBJ2-2
TGTGCCAGCAGTGGACGTAGGGGTGGCGAAAAACTGTTTTTT	CASSGRRGGEKLFF	NA	few	TRBV27	TRBJ1-4
TGTGCCAGCTCACCAGGAGGGGGACTTCCCTACGAGCAGTACTTC	CASSPGGGLPYEQYF	NA	NA	TRBV18	TRBJ2-7
TGTGCCAGCATCCAGGGTCCCTACTATGGCTACACCTTC	CASIQGPYYGYTF	NA	few	TRBV6-2/TRBV6-3	TRBJ1-2
TGTGCCAGCAGTTCCGACAGGGCGACTTTCTTT	CASSSDRATFF	TRBD1	few	TRBV7-9	TRBJ1-1
TGTGCCAGTAGCCCCGCAAACTACTATGGCTACACCTTC	CASSPANYYGYTF	NA	few	TRBV19	TRBJ1-2
TGTGCCAGCAGTTACTCGTCGGCGGTACAGGGCAATTCACCCCTCCACTTT	CASSYSSAVQGNSPLHF	NA	few	TRBV6-5	TRBJ1-6
TGTGCCAGCAGTTTAGGGGGGGCGCAGAGCTACACCTTC	CASSLGGAQSYTF	NA	few	TRBV27	TRBJ1-2
TGTGCCAGCAGCTTGGGGCCCAGGGAGCTGTTTTTT	CASSLGPRELFF	NA	NA	TRBV5-4	TRBJ2-2
TGTGCTAGTGGTTTGGGACGACAGGGGGCCAGTGGCTACACCTTC	CASGLGRQGASGYTF	TRBD1	few	TRBV12-5	TRBJ1-2
TGTGCCAGCAGTGGGGGATACACTGAAGCTTTCTTT	CASSGGYTEAFF	NA	many	TRBV7-9	TRBJ1-1
TGTGCCAGCAGTTTGGGGGGAGGGGATTCACCCCTCCACTTT	CASSLGGGDSPLHF	NA	NA	TRBV27	TRBJ1-6
TGTGCCAGCAGTCCCTCGGGAAGGCAAGCTTTCTTT	CASSPSGRQAFF	NA	NA	TRBV27	TRBJ1-1
TGTGCCAGCAGCTTAGGGGAGGGGTTTAGCACAGATACGCAGTATTTT	CASSLGEGFSTDTQYF	TRBD2	many	TRBV7-6	TRBJ2-3
TGTGCCAGCAGCTGGACGTCCACGCTTAGCTCCTACGAGCAGTACTTC	CASSWTSTLSSYEQYF	NA	NA	TRBV5-7	TRBJ2-7
TGTGCCAGCAGCGTATGGGAGAAAGAGTTAGATACGCAGTATTTT	CASSVWEKELDTQYF	NA	NA	TRBV9	TRBJ2-3
TGTGCCAGCAGTCGTGTCCGGGGTTATACCGGGGAGCTGTTTTTT	CASSRVRGYTGELFF	NA	NA	TRBV7-3	TRBJ2-2
TGTGCCAGCAGCCAGGGGGTTTATGGGGTCAATCAGCCCCAGCATTTT	CASSQGVYGVNQPQHF	TRBD1	NA	TRBV12-3/TRBV12-4	TRBJ1-5
TGTGCCAGCAGCGCTACAGCGTCGAACACTGAAGCTTTCTTT	CASSATASNTEAFF	NA	NA	TRBV7-6	TRBJ1-1
TGTGCCACCGAGGGGTCCCGGGGCTCGCAGTATTTT	CATEGSRGSQYF	NA	NA	TRBV15	TRBJ2-3
TGTGCCAGTAGTATACACAGGGATTACGAGCAGTACTTC	CASSIHRDYEQYF	NA	once	TRBV19	TRBJ2-7
TGTGCCAGCAGTTACGAAGGACACTCCTACAATGAGCAGTTCTTC	CASSYEGHSYNEQFF	NA	NA	TRBV6-2/TRBV6-3	TRBJ2-1
TGTGCCAGCAGTCCCTCCCTAGCGGGGGCCTCCTACAATGAGCAGTTCTTC	CASSPSLAGASYNEQFF	TRBD2	NA	TRBV27	TRBJ2-1